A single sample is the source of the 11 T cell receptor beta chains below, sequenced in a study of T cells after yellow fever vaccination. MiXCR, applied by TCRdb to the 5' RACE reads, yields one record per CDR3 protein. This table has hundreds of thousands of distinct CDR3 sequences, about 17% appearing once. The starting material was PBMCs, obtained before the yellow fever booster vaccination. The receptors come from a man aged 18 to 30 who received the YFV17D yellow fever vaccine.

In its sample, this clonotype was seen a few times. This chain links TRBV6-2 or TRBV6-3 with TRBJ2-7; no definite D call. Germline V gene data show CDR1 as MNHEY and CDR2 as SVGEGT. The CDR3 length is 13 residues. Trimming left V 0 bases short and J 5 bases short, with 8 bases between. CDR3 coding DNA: TGTGCCAGCAGTTACTCTACAGTCGACGAGCAGTACGTC. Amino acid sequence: CASSYSTVDEQYV.

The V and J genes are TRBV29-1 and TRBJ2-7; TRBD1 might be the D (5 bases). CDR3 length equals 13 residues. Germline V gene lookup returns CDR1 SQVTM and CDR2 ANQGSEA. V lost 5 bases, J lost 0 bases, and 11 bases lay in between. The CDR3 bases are TGCAGCGTTATGCACAGGTACTCCTACGAGCAGTACTTC. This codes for CSVMHRYSYEQYF.

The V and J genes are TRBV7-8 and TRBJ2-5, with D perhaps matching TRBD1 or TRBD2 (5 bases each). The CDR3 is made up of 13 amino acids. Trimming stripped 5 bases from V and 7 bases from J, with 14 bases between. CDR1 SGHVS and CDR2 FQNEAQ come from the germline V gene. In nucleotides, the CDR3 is TGTGCCAGCAGCCCAGAGGGGTCAGGGACCCAGTACTTC. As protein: CASSPEGSGTQYF.

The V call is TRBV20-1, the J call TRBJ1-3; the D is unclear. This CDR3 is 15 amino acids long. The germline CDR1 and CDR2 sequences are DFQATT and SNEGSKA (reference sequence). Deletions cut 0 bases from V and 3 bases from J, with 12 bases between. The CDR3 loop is CSARERVGNGNTIYF. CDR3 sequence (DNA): TGCAGTGCTAGAGAAAGAGTCGGAAATGGAAACACCATATATTTT.

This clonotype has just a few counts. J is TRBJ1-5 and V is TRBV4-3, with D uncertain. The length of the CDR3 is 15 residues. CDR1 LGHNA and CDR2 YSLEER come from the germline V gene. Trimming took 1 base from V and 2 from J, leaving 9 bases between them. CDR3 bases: TGCGCCAGCAGCCAAGGAACATTGGGCAATCAGCCCCAGCATTTT. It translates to CASSQGTLGNQPQHF.

The CDR3 reads CASSLRGQGNYGYTF. The DNA for the CDR3 is TGCGCCAGCAGCTTGAGGGGACAGGGAAACTATGGCTACACCTTC. This rearrangement joins TRBV5-1 to TRBJ1-2, with 9 positions matching TRBD1. The CDR3 has 15 residues. V shed 1 base and J 2 bases; nucleotides not matched to a gene: 3. Germline assignment: CDR1 SGHRS and CDR2 YFSETQ.

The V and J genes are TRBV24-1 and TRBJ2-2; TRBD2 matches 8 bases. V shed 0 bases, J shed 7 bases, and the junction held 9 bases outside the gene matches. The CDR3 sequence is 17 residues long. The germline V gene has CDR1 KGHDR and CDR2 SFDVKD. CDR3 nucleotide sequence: TGTGCCACCAGTGATTTGCATCGGGGGGGCTCGGACGGGGAGCTGTTTTTT. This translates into CATSDLHRGGSDGELFF.

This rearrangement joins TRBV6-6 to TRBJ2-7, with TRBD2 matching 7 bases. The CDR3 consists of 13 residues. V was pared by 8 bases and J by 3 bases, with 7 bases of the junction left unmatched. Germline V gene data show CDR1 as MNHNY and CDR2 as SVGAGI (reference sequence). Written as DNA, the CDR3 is TGTGCCAGCGGCGGGGGTCGGGACTACGAGCAGTACTTC. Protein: CASGGGRDYEQYF.

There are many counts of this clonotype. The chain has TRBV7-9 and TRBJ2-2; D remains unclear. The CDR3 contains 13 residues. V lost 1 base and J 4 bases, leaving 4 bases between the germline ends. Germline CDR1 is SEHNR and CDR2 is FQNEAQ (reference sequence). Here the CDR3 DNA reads TGTGCCAGCAGCTTAGATCGCACCGGGGAGCTGTTTTTT. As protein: CASSLDRTGELFF.

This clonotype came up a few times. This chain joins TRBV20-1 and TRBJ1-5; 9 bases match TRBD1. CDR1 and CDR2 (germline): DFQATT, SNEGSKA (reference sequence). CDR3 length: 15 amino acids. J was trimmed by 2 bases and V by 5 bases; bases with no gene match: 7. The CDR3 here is CSAQEGDRGNQPQHF. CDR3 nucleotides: TGCAGTGCTCAGGAGGGGGACAGGGGCAATCAGCCCCAGCATTTT.

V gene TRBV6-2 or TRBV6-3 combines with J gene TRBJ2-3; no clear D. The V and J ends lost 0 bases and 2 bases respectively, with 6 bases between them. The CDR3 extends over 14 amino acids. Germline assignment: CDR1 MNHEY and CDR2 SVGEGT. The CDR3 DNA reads TGTGCCAGCAGTTACTCGGGGTCCACAGATACGCAGTATTTT. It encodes CASSYSGSTDTQYF.